Each of the 18 T cell receptor beta chains below was sequenced from the same sample in a study of identical twins (dated by TCRdb to about 2016). The protocol used for the library was 5' RACE. The instrument was an Illumina HiSeq 2000. The public reads were run again by TCRdb, first through fastp at Q25 and then through MiXCR, and only productive beta chains were kept. Rows with a matching CDR3 protein are joined into one entry that keeps the most common DNA and genes. The sample has fewer than 500,000 distinct CDR3 sequences on record, roughly a quarter of them singletons. The ten biggest clones cover roughly 3% of the sample. The same specimen was also included in a second study, on T cells expressing NK-cell markers.

The sequenced material came from CD4+ T cells sorted from blood. Receptor source: a woman under 30 in good health.

This clonotype has at least ten counts. This chain links TRBV5-1 with TRBJ2-2, with D possibly TRBD1 on 5 matching bases. The V and J ends lost 0 bases and 1 base respectively, with 10 bases between them. The length of the CDR3 is 16 residues. The germline V gene encodes CDR1 SGHRS and CDR2 YFSETQ. CDR3 protein: CASSLESQGNTGELFF. The CDR3 DNA is TGCGCCAGCAGCTTGGAGAGTCAGGGGAACACCGGGGAGCTGTTTTTT. Full variable domain (missing parts from reference TRBV5-1 and TRBJ2-2): KAGVTQTPRYLIKTRGQQVTLSCSPISGHRSVSWYQQTPGQGLQFLFEYFSETQRNKGNFPGRFSGRQFSNSRSEMNVSTLELGDSALYLCASSLESQGNTGELFFGEGSRLTVL.

The gene calls are TRBV7-7 and TRBJ2-2; D call uncertain. Germline CDR1 and CDR2: SSHAT and FNYEAQ (reference sequence). CDR3 size: 15 residues. V was trimmed by 1 base and J by 4 bases, leaving 10 bases between them. The DNA for the CDR3 is TGTGCCAGCAGCTTAGAGGTGTCAGTCACCGGGGAGCTGTTTTTT. Protein: CASSLEVSVTGELFF.

This clonotype came up a few times. The chain carries TRBV7-2 and TRBJ2-1, with 8 bases matching TRBD2. In germline, CDR1 is SGHTA, CDR2 FQGNSA. J gave up 8 bases and V 1 base, and 7 bases lay outside the gene matches. CDR3 size: 15 residues. CDR3 nucleotides: TGTGCCAGCAGCTTAGTTGTGACTAGCGACCATGAGCAGTTCTTC. Translation: CASSLVVTSDHEQFF.

The chain recombines TRBV12-3 or TRBV12-4 with TRBJ1-1, with D perhaps matching TRBD1 (6 bases). The CDR3 sequence is 14 residues long. Trimming pared 5 bases from V and 4 bases from J, leaving 14 bases between. The chain's CDR3 is CASSARGFGTEAFF. The CDR3 nucleotides are TGTGCCAGCAGTGCCAGGGGTTTTGGCACTGAAGCTTTCTTT.

This clonotype was observed a few times. The V and J genes are TRBV10-2 and TRBJ2-7, with D unclear. The germline CDR1 and CDR2 sequences are WSHSY and SAAADI. The length of the CDR3 is 14 residues. V was pared by 3 bases and J by 1 base, with 10 bases between. CDR3 in amino acids: CASSDQVFSYEQYF. The CDR3 DNA is TGCGCCAGCAGTGACCAGGTCTTTTCCTACGAGCAGTACTTC.

V usage is TRBV12-3 or TRBV12-4 and J usage is TRBJ2-2; TRBD2 matches at 7 bases. V trimming: 5 bases; J trimming: 3 bases; junction bases outside the gene matches: 9. The CDR3 totals 16 residues. Here the CDR3 DNA reads TGTGCCAGCAGTCGAGGACTAGAGAGATACACCGGGGAGCTGTTTTTT. Residues: CASSRGLERYTGELFF.

The rearrangement uses TRBV12-3 or TRBV12-4 and TRBJ2-5, with 8 bases aligning to TRBD1. Germline trimming cut 0 bases from V and 5 bases from J; bases unmatched to any gene: 8. The CDR3 is 16 residues long. The CDR3 DNA follows: TGTGCCAGCAGTTTAGCTCCCGGACAGGGTTTGGAGACCCAGTACTTC. Its translation is CASSLAPGQGLETQYF.

The chain couples TRBV20-1 to TRBJ2-1; a possible D gene is TRBD1 (5 bases). This CDR3 comprises 14 residues. Germline CDR1 is DFQATT and CDR2 is SNEGSKA (reference sequence). V was shortened by 3 bases and J by 0 bases, with 9 bases between the two germline ends. CDR3 sequence reads: CSASKGLSYNEQFF. In nucleotides, the CDR3 is TGCAGTGCTAGTAAGGGGCTCTCCTACAATGAGCAGTTCTTC.

This clonotype came up a few times. Written as DNA, the CDR3 is TGTGCCAGCAGTTTAAGCGTATACGAGCAGTACTTC. Its translation is CASSLSVYEQYF. The chain combines TRBV12-3 or TRBV12-4 with TRBJ2-7, with no clear D. The CDR3 contains 12 residues. V lost 2 bases and J 4 bases, leaving 6 bases between the germline ends.

V and J are TRBV14 and TRBJ1-2; D remains ambiguous. Germline V gene sequence: CDR1 SGHDN, CDR2 FVKESK. Trimming cost V 4 bases and J 5 bases, with 17 bases left between them. The CDR3 extends over 15 amino acids. In DNA, the CDR3 is TGTGCCAGCAGCCCGACTTGGGCAGGCTGGTATGGCTACACCTTC. This codes for CASSPTWAGWYGYTF.

The chain has TRBV10-2 and TRBJ2-5, with 7 bases lining up with TRBD2. This CDR3 is built from 14 residues. Germline V gene sequence: CDR1 WSHSY, CDR2 SAAADI. The V segment lost 7 bases and the J segment 0 bases; nucleotides outside the gene matches: 5. The DNA of the CDR3 is TGCGCCAGCAACCCAGCGGGGTACCAAGAGACCCAGTACTTC. Protein: CASNPAGYQETQYF.

The chain links TRBV29-1 to TRBJ2-3; TRBD2 agrees at 12 bases. Germline V gives CDR1 SQVTM, CDR2 ANQGSEA. The CDR3 totals 17 residues. The ends lost 2 bases at V and 1 base at J; junction bases unmatched: 7. The CDR3 spells CSVERLAGGLGTDTQYF. As DNA, the CDR3 is TGCAGCGTTGAAAGGCTAGCGGGGGGGCTGGGCACAGATACGCAGTATTTT.

The V and J genes are TRBV5-5 and TRBJ2-7, with 8 bases that match TRBD1. The CDR3 has 14 amino acids. After removal of 7 bases from V and 2 bases from J, the junction contained 8 bases not matched to a gene. Germline V gene data show CDR1 as SGHKS and CDR2 as YYEKEE (reference sequence). The CDR3 region is CASRGRGPPYEQYF. The CDR3 bases are TGTGCCAGCCGAGGCAGGGGGCCTCCCTACGAGCAGTACTTC.

V usage is TRBV12-3 or TRBV12-4 and J usage is TRBJ2-7; no reliable D call. The V end was cut by 8 bases, the J end by 3 bases, with 14 bases between. The CDR3 is 13 amino acids. In nucleotides, the CDR3 is TGTGCCAGCGACTCCCGAGGTAGCTACGAGCAGTACTTC. Translation: CASDSRGSYEQYF.

This rearrangement joins TRBV7-8 to TRBJ2-1; TRBD2 agrees at 9 bases. Germline loops: CDR1 SGHVS, CDR2 FQNEAQ. The length of the CDR3 is 15 residues. The J segment lost 2 bases and the V segment lost 4 bases, leaving 3 bases of the junction unmatched. CDR3 loop: CASSYGLAPYNEQFF. Here the CDR3 DNA reads TGTGCCAGCAGCTACGGACTAGCGCCCTACAATGAGCAGTTCTTC.

This clonotype was detected a few times. The chain joins TRBV12-3 or TRBV12-4 to TRBJ2-2; 14 bases are a match to TRBD2. The V segment lost 6 bases and the J segment 5 bases; nucleotides outside the gene matches: 5. There are 16 residues in the CDR3. The chain's CDR3 is CASSAGTSGRTGELFF. In DNA form, the CDR3 reads TGTGCCAGCAGCGCCGGGACTAGCGGGAGAACCGGGGAGCTGTTTTTT.

This chain links TRBV20-1 with TRBJ2-5; D might be TRBD1 or TRBD2, each matching 5 bases. CDR3 length: 13 amino acids. The germline V gene encodes CDR1 DFQATT and CDR2 SNEGSKA (reference sequence). V lost 5 bases to trimming and J lost 1 base, with 11 bases between them. The CDR3 protein is CSAVPGPQETQYF. In DNA, the CDR3 is TGCAGTGCTGTACCGGGACCCCAAGAGACCCAGTACTTC.

Concerning this clonotype: This may stem from a read error, because a much larger clone lies one nucleotide away. The genes are TRBV5-1 and TRBJ2-1, with TRBD2 matching over 9 bases. The CDR3 loop spans 14 amino acids. CDR1 and CDR2 from the germline V gene are SGHRS and YFSETQ. CDR3 coding DNA: TGCTCCAGCAGCTTGGGACTAGCAGACAATGAGCAGTTCTTC. As protein: CSSSLGLADNEQFF.